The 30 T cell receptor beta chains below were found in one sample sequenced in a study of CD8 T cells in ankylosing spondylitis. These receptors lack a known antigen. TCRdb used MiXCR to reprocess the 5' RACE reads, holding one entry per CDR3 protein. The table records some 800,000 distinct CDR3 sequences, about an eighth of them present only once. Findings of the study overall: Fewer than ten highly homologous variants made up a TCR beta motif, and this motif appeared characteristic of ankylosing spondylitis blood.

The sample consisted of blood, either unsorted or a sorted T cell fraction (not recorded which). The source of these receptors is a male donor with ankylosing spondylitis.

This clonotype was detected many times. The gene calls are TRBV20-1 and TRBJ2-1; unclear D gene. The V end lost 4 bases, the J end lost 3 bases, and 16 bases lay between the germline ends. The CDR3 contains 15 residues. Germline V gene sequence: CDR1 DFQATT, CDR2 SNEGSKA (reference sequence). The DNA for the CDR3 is TGCAGTGCTACCCTCGGAAGTGGTCTCTACAATGAGCAGTTCTTC. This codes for CSATLGSGLYNEQFF.

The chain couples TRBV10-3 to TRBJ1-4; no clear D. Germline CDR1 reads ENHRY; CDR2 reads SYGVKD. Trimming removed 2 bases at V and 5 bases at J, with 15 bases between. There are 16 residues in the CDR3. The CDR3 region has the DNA TGTGCCATCAGTGAGGGGCTAGGGCAGATAAATGAAAAACTGTTTTTT. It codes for CAISEGLGQINEKLFF.

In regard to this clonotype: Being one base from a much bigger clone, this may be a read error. CDR3 DNA sequence: TGTGCCACCAGCTTAGAAGCCTCTCCTACGTATGGCTACACCTTC. This translates into CATSLEASPTYGYTF. The genes are TRBV7-2 and TRBJ1-2; D is unclear. The CDR3 covers 15 residues. In germline, CDR1 is SGHTA, CDR2 FQGNSA. Combining the CDR3 with reference TRBV7-2 and TRBJ1-2 gives the whole variable domain GAGVSQSPSNKVTEKGKDVELRCDPISGHTALYWYRQSLGQGLEFLIYFQGNSAPDKSGLPSDRFSAERTGGSVSTLTIQRTQQEDSAVYLCATSLEASPTYGYTFGSGTRLTVV.

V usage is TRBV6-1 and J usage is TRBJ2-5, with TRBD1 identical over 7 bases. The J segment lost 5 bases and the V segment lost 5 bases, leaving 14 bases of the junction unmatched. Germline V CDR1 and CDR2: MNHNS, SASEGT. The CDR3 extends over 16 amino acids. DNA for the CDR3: TGTGCCAGCAGTCAAGACCGACAGGGTAGGAAGGAGACCCAGTACTTC. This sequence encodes CASSQDRQGRKETQYF.

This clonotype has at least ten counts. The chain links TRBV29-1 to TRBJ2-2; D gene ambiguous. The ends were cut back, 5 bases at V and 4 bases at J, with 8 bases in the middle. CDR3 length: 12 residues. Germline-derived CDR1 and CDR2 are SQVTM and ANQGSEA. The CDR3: CSVSTSTGELFF. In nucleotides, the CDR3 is TGCAGCGTTAGTACAAGCACCGGGGAGCTGTTTTTT.

DNA for the CDR3: TGTGCCAGCTCACTTGATCAGGGGGGCGACTATGGCTACACCTTC. Its translation: CASSLDQGGDYGYTF. The gene calls are TRBV18 and TRBJ1-2; 7 nucleotides align to TRBD1. Trimming at V came to 4 bases and at J to 3 bases, leaving 8 bases not matched to a gene. The CDR3 length is 15 residues. Germline V gene lookup returns CDR1 KGHSH and CDR2 LQKENI.

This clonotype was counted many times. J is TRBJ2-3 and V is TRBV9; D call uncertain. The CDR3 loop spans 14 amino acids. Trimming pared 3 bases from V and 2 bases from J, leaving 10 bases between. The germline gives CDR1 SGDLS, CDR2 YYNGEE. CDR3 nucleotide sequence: TGTGCCAGCAGCGCCCGCCCCACCACAGATACGCAGTATTTT. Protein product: CASSARPTTDTQYF. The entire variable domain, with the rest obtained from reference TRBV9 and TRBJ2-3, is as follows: DSGVTQTPKHLITATGQRVTLRCSPRSGDLSVYWYQQSLDQGLQFLIQYYNGEERAKGNILERFSAQQFPDLHSELNLSSLELGDSALYFCASSARPTTDTQYFGPGTRLTVL.

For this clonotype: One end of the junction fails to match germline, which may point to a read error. CDR3 nucleotides: TGTGCCATCAGTCGAAACGGACAGGGCCGGGTCGGGAAGCTGTTTTTT. This codes for CAISRNGQGRVGKLFF. The rearrangement uses TRBV10-3 and TRBJ2-2; 8 nucleotides align to TRBD1. The CDR3 has 16 residues. Germline V gene data show CDR1 as ENHRY and CDR2 as SYGVKD.

CDR3: CASSFAGTGRHRSAQYF. The CDR3 DNA sequence: TGTGCCAGCAGTTTTGCCGGGACAGGGAGGCACCGTTCGGCCCAGTACTTC. The chain joins TRBV27 to TRBJ2-5; 9 positions match TRBD1. This CDR3 region has 17 residues. CDR1 and CDR2 from the germline V gene are MNHEY and SMNVEV (reference sequence). V lost 3 bases, J lost 9 bases, and 17 bases stayed unmatched.

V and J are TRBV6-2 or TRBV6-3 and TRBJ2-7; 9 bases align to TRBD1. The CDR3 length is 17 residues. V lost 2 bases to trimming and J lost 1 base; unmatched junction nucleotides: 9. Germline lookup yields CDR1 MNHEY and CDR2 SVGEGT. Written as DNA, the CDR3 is TGTGCCAGCAGTTACCAACGGGACAGGGTTCTATCCTACGAGCAGTACTTC. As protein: CASSYQRDRVLSYEQYF.

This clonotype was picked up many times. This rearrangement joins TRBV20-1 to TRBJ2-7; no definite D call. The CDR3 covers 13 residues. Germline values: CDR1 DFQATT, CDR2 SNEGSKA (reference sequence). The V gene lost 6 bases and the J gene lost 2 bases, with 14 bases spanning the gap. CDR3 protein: CSALEPIPYEQYF. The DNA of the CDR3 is TGCAGTGCCCTCGAACCCATTCCCTACGAGCAGTACTTC.

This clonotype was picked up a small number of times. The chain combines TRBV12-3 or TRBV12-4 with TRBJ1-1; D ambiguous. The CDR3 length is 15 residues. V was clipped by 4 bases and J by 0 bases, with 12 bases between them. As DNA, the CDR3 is TGTGCCAGCAGTTCCCGACAAGCCATGAACACTGAAGCTTTCTTT. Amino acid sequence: CASSSRQAMNTEAFF.

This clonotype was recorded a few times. CDR3 sequence reads: CASSSKGGDTEAFF. The CDR3 DNA is TGTGCCAGCAGCTCCAAGGGGGGTGACACTGAAGCTTTCTTT. This chain joins TRBV7-9 and TRBJ1-1, with D perhaps matching TRBD1 (6 bases). This CDR3 contains 14 residues. CDR1 is SEHNR, CDR2 FQNEAQ, per germline (reference sequence). With 4 bases removed from V and 3 bases from J, the gap between germline ends came to 12 bases.

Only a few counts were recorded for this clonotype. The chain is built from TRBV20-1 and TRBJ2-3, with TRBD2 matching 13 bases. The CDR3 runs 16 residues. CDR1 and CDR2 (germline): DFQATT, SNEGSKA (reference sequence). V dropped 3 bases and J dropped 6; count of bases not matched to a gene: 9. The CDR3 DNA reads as TGCAGTGCTAGGGTCCGGACTAGCGGGAGAGGTGATACGCAGTATTTT. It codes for CSARVRTSGRGDTQYF.

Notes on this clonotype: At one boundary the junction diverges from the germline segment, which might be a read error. The CDR3 DNA reads as TGCACTGCTAGACTGGGGGGACAGGGGGGCCCCTACAATGAGCAGTTCTTC. Amino acids: CTARLGGQGGPYNEQFF. The chain has TRBV20-1 and TRBJ2-1; TRBD1 agrees at 11 bases. This CDR3 region has 17 residues. Germline CDR1 is DFQATT and CDR2 is SNEGSKA (reference sequence).

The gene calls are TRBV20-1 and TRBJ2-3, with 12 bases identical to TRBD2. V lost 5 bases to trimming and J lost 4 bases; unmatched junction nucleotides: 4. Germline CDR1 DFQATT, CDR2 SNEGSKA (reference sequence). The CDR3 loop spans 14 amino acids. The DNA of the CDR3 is TGCAGTGCTTCGGGACTAGCGGGTTCAGATACGCAGTATTTT. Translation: CSASGLAGSDTQYF.

CDR3 amino acids: CASSFFMIGGTQETQYF. CDR3 sequence (DNA): TGTGCCAGCAGTTTTTTCATGATCGGGGGGACTCAAGAGACCCAGTACTTC. V and J are TRBV28 and TRBJ2-5; 7 nucleotides agree with TRBD2. The CDR3 contains 17 residues. V trimming: 3 bases; J trimming: 2 bases; junction bases outside the gene matches: 12. Germline CDR1 and CDR2: MDHEN and SYDVKM.

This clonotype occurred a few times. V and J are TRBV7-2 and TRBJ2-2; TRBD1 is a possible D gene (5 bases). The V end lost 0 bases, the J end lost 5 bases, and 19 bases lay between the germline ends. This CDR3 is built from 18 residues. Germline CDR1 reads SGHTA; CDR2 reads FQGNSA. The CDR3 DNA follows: TGTGCCAGCAGCTTAGCACAGGCCCATCCGGGCTGGACCGGGGAGCTGTTTTTT. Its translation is CASSLAQAHPGWTGELFF. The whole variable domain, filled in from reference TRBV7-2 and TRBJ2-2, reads GAGVSQSPSNKVTEKGKDVELRCDPISGHTALYWYRQSLGQGLEFLIYFQGNSAPDKSGLPSDRFSAERTGGSVSTLTIQRTQQEDSAVYLCASSLAQAHPGWTGELFFGEGSRLTVL.

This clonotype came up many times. CDR3 region: CASSLGQARGYTF. The CDR3 coding sequence is TGTGCCAGCAGCCTGGGACAGGCAAGGGGCTACACCTTC. The V gene is TRBV6-2 or TRBV6-3, the J gene TRBJ1-2, with TRBD1 identical over 8 bases. The CDR3 covers 13 residues. V trimming: 6 bases; J trimming: 8 bases; junction bases outside the gene matches: 8. The germline gives CDR1 MNHEY, CDR2 SVGEGT.

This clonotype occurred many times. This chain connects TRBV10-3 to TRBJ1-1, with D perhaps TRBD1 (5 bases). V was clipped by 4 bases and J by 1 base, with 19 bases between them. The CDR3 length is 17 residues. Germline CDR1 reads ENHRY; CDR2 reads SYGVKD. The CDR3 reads CAISVPVGQGENTEAFF. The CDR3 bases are TGTGCCATCAGTGTCCCCGTAGGGCAGGGTGAGAACACTGAAGCTTTCTTT.

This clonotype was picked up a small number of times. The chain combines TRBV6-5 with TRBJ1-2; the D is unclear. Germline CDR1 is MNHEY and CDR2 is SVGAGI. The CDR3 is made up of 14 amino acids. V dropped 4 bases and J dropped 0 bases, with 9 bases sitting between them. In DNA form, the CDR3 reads TGTGCCAGCAGTTCGGGATCACCTAACTATGGCTACACCTTC. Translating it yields CASSSGSPNYGYTF.

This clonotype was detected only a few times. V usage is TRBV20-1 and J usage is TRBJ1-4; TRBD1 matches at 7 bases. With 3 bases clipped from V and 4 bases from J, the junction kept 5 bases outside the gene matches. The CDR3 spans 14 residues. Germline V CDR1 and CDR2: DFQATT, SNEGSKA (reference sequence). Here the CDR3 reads CSARRGQGNEKLFF. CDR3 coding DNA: TGCAGTGCTAGGAGGGGGCAGGGTAATGAAAAACTGTTTTTT.

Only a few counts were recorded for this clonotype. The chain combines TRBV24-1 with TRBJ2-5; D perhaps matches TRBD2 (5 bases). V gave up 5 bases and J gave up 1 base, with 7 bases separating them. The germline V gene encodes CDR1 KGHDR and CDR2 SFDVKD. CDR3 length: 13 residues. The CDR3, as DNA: TGTGCCACCAGTGTCGGGGTCCAAGAGACCCAGTACTTC. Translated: CATSVGVQETQYF.

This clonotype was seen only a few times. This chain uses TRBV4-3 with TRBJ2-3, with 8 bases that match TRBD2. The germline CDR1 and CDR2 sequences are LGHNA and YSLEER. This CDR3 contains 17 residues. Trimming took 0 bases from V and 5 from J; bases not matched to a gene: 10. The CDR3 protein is CASSQDPPSGYRDTQYF. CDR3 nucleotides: TGCGCCAGCAGCCAAGATCCCCCTAGCGGGTATCGAGATACGCAGTATTTT.

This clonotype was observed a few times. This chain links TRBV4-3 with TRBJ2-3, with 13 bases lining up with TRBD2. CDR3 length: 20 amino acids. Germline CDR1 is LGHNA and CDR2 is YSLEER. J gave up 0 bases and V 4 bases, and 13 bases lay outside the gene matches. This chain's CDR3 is CASSPTGTSGKTSSTDTQYF. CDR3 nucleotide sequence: TGCGCCAGCAGCCCGACCGGGACTAGCGGGAAAACCTCTAGCACAGATACGCAGTATTTT.

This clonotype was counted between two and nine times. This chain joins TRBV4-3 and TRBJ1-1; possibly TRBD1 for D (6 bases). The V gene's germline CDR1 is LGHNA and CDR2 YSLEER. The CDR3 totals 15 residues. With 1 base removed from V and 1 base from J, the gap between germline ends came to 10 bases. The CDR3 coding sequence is TGCGCCAGCAGCCAAGGCGCACAGGGGAACACTGAAGCTTTCTTT. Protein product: CASSQGAQGNTEAFF.

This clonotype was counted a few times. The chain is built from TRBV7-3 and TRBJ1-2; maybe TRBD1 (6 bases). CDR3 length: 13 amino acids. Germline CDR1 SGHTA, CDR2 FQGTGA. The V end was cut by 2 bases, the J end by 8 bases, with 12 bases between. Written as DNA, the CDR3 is TGTGCCAGCAGCTTAGAAACGGGGGCCGGCTACACCTTC. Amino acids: CASSLETGAGYTF.

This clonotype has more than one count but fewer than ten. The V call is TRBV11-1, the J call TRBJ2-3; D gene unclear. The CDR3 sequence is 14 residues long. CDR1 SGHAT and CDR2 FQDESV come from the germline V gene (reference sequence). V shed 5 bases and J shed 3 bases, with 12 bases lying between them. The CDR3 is CASSPDGQTDTQYF. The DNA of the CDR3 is TGTGCCAGCAGCCCAGACGGGCAGACAGATACGCAGTATTTT.

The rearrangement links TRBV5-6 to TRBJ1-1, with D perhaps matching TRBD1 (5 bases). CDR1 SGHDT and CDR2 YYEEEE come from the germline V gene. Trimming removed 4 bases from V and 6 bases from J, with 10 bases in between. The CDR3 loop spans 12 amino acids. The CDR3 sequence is CASSEGRSEAFF. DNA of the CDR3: TGTGCCAGCAGCGAGGGGAGGTCTGAAGCTTTCTTT. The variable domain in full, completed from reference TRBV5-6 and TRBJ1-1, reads DAGVTQSPTHLIKTRGQQVTLRCSPKSGHDTVSWYQQALGQGPQFIFQYYEEEERQRGNFPDRFSGHQFPNYSSELNVNALLLGDSALYLCASSEGRSEAFFGQGTRLTVV.

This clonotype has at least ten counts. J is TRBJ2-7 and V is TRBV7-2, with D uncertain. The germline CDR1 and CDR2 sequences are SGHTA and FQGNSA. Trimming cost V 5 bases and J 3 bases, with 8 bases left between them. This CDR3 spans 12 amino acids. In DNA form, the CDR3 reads TGTGCCAGCAGCCCGCTGAACTACGAGCAGTACTTC. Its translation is CASSPLNYEQYF.